This paragraph reports one T cell receptor beta chain. Measured with immunoSEQ multiplex PCR; TCRdb has only the in-frame clones, and not every one. The table lists approximately 210,000 clones, approximately 81% of them singletons. The CDR3 loop spans 12 amino acids. With 4 bases removed from V and 8 bases from J, the gap between germline ends came to 9 bases. CDR1 is MDHEN, CDR2 SYDVKM, per germline. The data were taken from a study of blood T cell repertoires in COVID-19. This sequence was found in a woman in her forties or fifties with acute COVID-19. The genes are TRBV28 and TRBJ1-3; maybe TRBD1 (5 bases). Input material: PBMCs or T cells enriched from blood (not recorded which). The CDR3 nucleotides read TGTGCCAGCAGTTCGGGGGTTTACACCATATATTTT. It encodes CASSSGVYTIYF.